This TCR beta chain was identified during a study of blood T cells in healthy people across ages. Many counts were recorded for this clonotype. Alongside a J-beta primer mix, a sample-barcoded 5' primer served in a second PCR lasting roughly 6 to 11 cycles. From the 5' RACE reads, TCRdb called clonotypes with MiXCR, one entry per CDR3 protein. The sample records roughly 700,000 distinct CDR3 sequences, 32% being singletons. The CDR3 length is 15 residues. Trimming stripped 5 bases from V and 6 bases from J, with 18 bases between. From germline, CDR1 is LGHDT and CDR2 YNNKEL (reference sequence). This clonotype originated in a woman of 80 years or more in good health. Input material: blood. V is TRBV3-1 and J is TRBJ2-3; D is possibly TRBD2 (6 bases). The DNA for the CDR3 is TGTGCCAGCAGCTTCGGCGGAGGGAGTATCGATACGCAGTATTTT. It yields the protein CASSFGGGSIDTQYF.